The rows below give T cell receptor beta chains drawn from one sample of a study of cytomegalovirus exposure and HLA in healthy donors. The data were produced by immunoSEQ multiplex PCR, yet TCRdb's version contains in-frame clones alone and is incomplete. The sample contains about 140,000 clones, about 80% of which appear only once. The material sequenced was PBMCs. The receptors shown here come from a man aged 25-45 years in good health and CMV-seronegative. The CDR3 runs from the conserved cysteine through the conserved F or W. D genes are given only for firm matches. Size is omitted from some rows. Given values are once, few, many or a class for expanded clones.

clone_size	cdr3_length	v_call	j_call	d_call	cdr3_nt	cdr3_aa
-	16	TRBV19	TRBJ1-4	-	TGTGCCAGTAGTATAGAGGCGACAGGACGAAATGAAAAACTGTTTTTT	CASSIEATGRNEKLFF
-	14	TRBV29-1	TRBJ1-2	TRBD1	TGCAGCATAGGACAGGGGCCCACTAACTATGGCTACACCTTC	CSIGQGPTNYGYTF
-	13	TRBV28	TRBJ1-5	-	TGTGCCAGCAGCCCGGACAGTTATCAGCCCCAGCATTTT	CASSPDSYQPQHF
-	14	TRBV28	TRBJ1-2	-	TGTGCCAGCAGTCCAAGACAGATACTCTATGGCTACACCTTC	CASSPRQILYGYTF
-	16	TRBV28	TRBJ1-5	TRBD1	TGTGCCAGCAGTTTTACCCGGCCCGACAGGGATCAGCCCCAGCATTTT	CASSFTRPDRDQPQHF
-	13	TRBV7-9	TRBJ1-2	TRBD1	TGTGCCAGCAGCTTGGGACAGGACTATGGCTACACCTTC	CASSLGQDYGYTF
-	16	TRBV5-1	TRBJ2-7	TRBD2	TGCGCCAGCAGCTTAACGACTAGCGGGTCCGTATTAGAGCAGTACTTC	CASSLTTSGSVLEQYF
once	16	TRBV10-3	TRBJ2-3	TRBD1	TGTGCCATCAGTGAGCACGGACAGGGGGCAACAGATACGCAGTATTTT	CAISEHGQGATDTQYF
-	14	TRBV5-1	TRBJ2-5	TRBD2	TGCGCCAGCAGAGGGACTACCCTCCAAGAGACCCAGTACTTC	CASRGTTLQETQYF
-	18	TRBV4-1	TRBJ2-2	TRBD2	TGCGCCAGCAGCCTCTCTACTGGCACGGGGGGTTACACCGGGGAGCTGTTTTTT	CASSLSTGTGGYTGELFF
-	13	TRBV28	TRBJ1-4	-	TGTGCCAGCAGTTTCCGGGTTGGGGAAAAACTGTTTTTT	CASSFRVGEKLFF
-	14	TRBV7-8	TRBJ2-5	-	TGTGCCAGCAGCTTAGTTGGAGGGCGGGAGACCCAGTACTTC	CASSLVGGRETQYF
-	10	TRBV25-1	TRBJ2-1	-	TGTGCGACTGGGGAGGATGAGCAGTTCTTC	CATGEDEQFF
-	15	TRBV5-1	TRBJ1-1	TRBD1	TGCGCCAGCAGCCCCACAGGGGGACCGAACACTGAAGCTTTCTTT	CASSPTGGPNTEAFF
-	15	TRBV5-1	TRBJ2-1	TRBD1	TGCGCCAGCAGCTTGGGGACAGGGACTCACAATGAGCAGTTCTTC	CASSLGTGTHNEQFF
-	13	TRBV5-1	TRBJ2-2	-	TGCGCCAGCAGCCAACTAGAAACCGGGGAGCTGTTTTTT	CASSQLETGELFF
-	15	TRBV29-1	TRBJ1-3	-	TGCAGCGTTGAAGTATTTGACAGCCCCCCTCACACCATATATTTT	CSVEVFDSPPHTIYF
-	14	TRBV19	TRBJ1-2	TRBD1	TGTGCCAGTAGTACGGGGACAGTAGATTTCGGCTACACCTTC	CASSTGTVDFGYTF
-	18	TRBV5-1	TRBJ2-6	TRBD2	TGCGCCAGCAGCTTGCGGGGGGTCGGAACGGGAGGGGCCAACGTCCTGCCTTTC	CASSLRGVGTGGANVLPF
few	12	TRBV15	TRBJ1-6	-	TGTGCCACCGGGGGGGAAGGGCGACCCCTCAACTTT	CATGGEGRPLNF
-	12	TRBV2	TRBJ1-1	-	TGTGCCAGCAGTGACAGGGCTACTGAAGCTTTCTTT	CASSDRATEAFF